Following are 30 T cell receptor beta chains from one sample sequenced in a study of human T cells and chemical hapten exposure. Total RNA was isolated from whole blood that had not been fractionated. TCRdb ran MiXCR on the 5' RACE reads and lists one entry per CDR3 protein. The data show 110,000 to 150,000 distinct CDR3 sequences, with roughly 4.1% seen just once and roughly 1.4% held by the top ten. The receptors here all came from a female donor in good health.

This clonotype came up many times. This rearrangement joins TRBV12-5 to TRBJ1-5; no clear D gene. The CDR3 consists of 13 residues. Per the germline V gene, CDR1 is LGHNT and CDR2 is FRNRAP. Deletions cut 6 bases from V and 7 bases from J, with 13 bases between. CDR3 amino acids: CASGPRVGQPQHF. The CDR3 DNA reads as TGTGCTAGTGGCCCTCGGGTGGGGCAGCCCCAGCATTTT.

This clonotype was seen many times. The chain carries TRBV19 and TRBJ1-4, with TRBD1 identical over 9 bases. Germline V lookup: CDR1 LNHDA, CDR2 SQIVND (reference sequence). The CDR3 extends over 14 amino acids. The V and J ends lost 5 bases and 5 bases, in that order; junction bases with no gene match: 3. The CDR3 here is CASSDRGRNEKLFF. CDR3 sequence (DNA): TGTGCCAGTAGTGACAGGGGGAGGAATGAAAAACTGTTTTTT. Looking up the rest from reference TRBV19 and TRBJ1-4 gives the full variable domain: DGGITQSPKYLFRKEGQNVTLSCEQNLNHDAMYWYRQDPGQGLRLIYYSQIVNDFQKGDIAEGYSVSREKKESFPLTVTSAQKNPTAFYLCASSDRGRNEKLFFGSGTQLSVL.

At least ten counts were recorded for this clonotype. The V gene is TRBV7-9, the J gene TRBJ1-1; a possible D gene is TRBD1 (6 bases). The germline V gene has CDR1 SEHNR and CDR2 FQNEAQ (reference sequence). The CDR3 covers 21 residues. The V end lost 5 bases, the J end lost 3 bases, and 34 bases lay between the germline ends. CDR3 residues: CASSHGSPRGQRSWGDTEAFF. The CDR3 DNA sequence: TGTGCCAGCAGCCACGGATCCCCCAGGGGCCAGAGGTCGTGGGGTGACACTGAAGCTTTCTTT.

This chain links TRBV12-3 or TRBV12-4 with TRBJ2-4; D call uncertain. The CDR3 runs to 13 residues. Trimming cost V 8 bases and J 0 bases, with 8 bases left between them. CDR3 region: CASGDIAKNIQYF. The CDR3 nucleotides are TGTGCCAGCGGGGATATAGCCAAAAACATTCAGTACTTC.

The table lists this clonotype with many counts. The chain employs TRBV6-6 and TRBJ2-1; D unresolved. Trimming pared 5 bases from V and 9 bases from J, leaving 14 bases between. From germline, CDR1 is MNHNY and CDR2 SVGAGI (reference sequence). The CDR3 covers 13 residues. Here the CDR3 reads CASSHNPIAEQFF. The DNA of the CDR3 is TGTGCCAGCAGTCACAACCCGATAGCTGAGCAGTTCTTC.

In this sample, this clonotype turned up a few times. The genes are TRBV20-1 and TRBJ1-2; TRBD1 agrees at 9 bases. This CDR3 is 15 amino acids long. Losses at the gene ends were 3 bases for V and 1 base for J; bases not matched to a gene: 6. The V gene's germline CDR1 is DFQATT and CDR2 SNEGSKA (reference sequence). For the CDR3, the DNA is TGCAGTGCTAGGAACAGGGGGCTAGTTAACTATGGCTACACCTTC. Its protein product is CSARNRGLVNYGYTF.

This clonotype was observed at least ten times. This rearrangement joins TRBV12-3 or TRBV12-4 to TRBJ1-1; D remains unclear. CDR3 length equals 12 residues. V was trimmed by 0 bases and J by 10 bases, leaving 9 bases between them. The CDR3 protein is CASSLADGLAFF. The CDR3 bases are TGTGCCAGCAGTTTAGCGGACGGACTAGCTTTCTTT.

This clonotype occurred many times. This chain connects TRBV7-8 to TRBJ1-3, with D unclear. CDR1 and CDR2 (germline): SGHVS, FQNEAQ. Trimming stripped 1 base from V and 4 bases from J, with 14 bases between. The CDR3 consists of 16 residues. DNA for the CDR3: TGTGCCAGCAGCTTAGTCGGCAGATCTCTGGGAAACACCATATATTTT. This encodes CASSLVGRSLGNTIYF. The full variable domain, its missing parts supplied by reference TRBV7-8 and TRBJ1-3, is GAGVSQSPRYKVAKRGQDVALRCDPISGHVSLFWYQQALGQGPEFLTYFQNEAQLDKSGLPSDRFFAERPEGSVSTLKIQRTQQEDSAVYLCASSLVGRSLGNTIYFGEGSWLTVV.

This clonotype came up many times. The J gene is TRBJ2-1, the V gene TRBV6-6; no definite D call. Germline V gene data show CDR1 as MNHNY and CDR2 as SVGAGI (reference sequence). This CDR3 contains 16 residues. Trimming pared 1 base from V and 1 base from J, leaving 11 bases between. CDR3 amino acids: CASSYWGSDSYNEQFF. The CDR3 nucleotides are TGTGCCAGCAGTTACTGGGGATCCGATTCCTACAATGAGCAGTTCTTC.

The gene calls are TRBV5-4 and TRBJ2-7; the D is unclear. Trimming removed 3 bases from V and 7 bases from J, with 14 bases in between. Germline lookup yields CDR1 SGHNT and CDR2 YYREEE (reference sequence). The CDR3 length is 13 residues. CDR3 in amino acids: CASSSYRADEQYF. The DNA of the CDR3 is TGTGCCAGCAGCTCATACCGGGCGGATGAGCAGTACTTC.

The V and J genes are TRBV3-1 and TRBJ1-4; weak D call: TRBD1 (5 bases). Germline V gene lookup returns CDR1 LGHDT and CDR2 YNNKEL (reference sequence). Trimming took 3 bases from V and 12 from J, leaving 14 bases between them. The CDR3 loop spans 13 amino acids. The CDR3 sequence: CASSQDHRGELFF. As DNA, the CDR3 is TGTGCCAGCAGCCAGGACCATCGAGGGGAACTGTTTTTT.

This clonotype was recorded once. The chain carries TRBV12-3 or TRBV12-4 and TRBJ1-3, with no clear D. The CDR3 is 13 residues long. V lost 5 bases to trimming and J lost 1 base, with 6 bases between them. The CDR3 coding sequence is TGTGCCAGCAGTGCTAATTCTGGAAACACCATATATTTT. Protein: CASSANSGNTIYF.

This clonotype was recorded only once. This may be a read error, as it is one base from a much larger clone. This chain connects TRBV28 to TRBJ1-2; the D is unclear. The CDR3 covers 16 residues. Germline V gene lookup returns CDR1 MDHEN and CDR2 SYDVKM. This chain's CDR3 is CASSLFVGGRTLGYNF. CDR3 bases: TGTGCCAGCAGTTTATTCGTGGGCGGCAGGACGTTAGGCTACAACTTC.

In its sample, this clonotype was seen many times. The gene calls are TRBV28 and TRBJ1-1; 8 bases align to TRBD1. Germline loops: CDR1 MDHEN, CDR2 SYDVKM. Trimming at V came to 4 bases and at J to 4 bases, leaving 17 bases not matched to a gene. CDR3 length equals 18 residues. This chain's CDR3 is CASSSTGVTVFRGTEAFF. For the CDR3, the DNA is TGTGCCAGCAGTTCGACAGGGGTGACGGTTTTTAGGGGCACTGAAGCTTTCTTT.

This clonotype was counted ten times or more. The rearrangement links TRBV12-3 or TRBV12-4 to TRBJ2-3; 8 bases are shared with TRBD1. This CDR3 has 16 amino acids. Trimming cost V 3 bases and J 9 bases; bases outside gene matches: 14. CDR3: CASSFFPDRDLETQYF. In DNA, the CDR3 is TGTGCCAGCAGTTTCTTTCCGGACAGGGACCTGGAGACGCAGTATTTT.

This clonotype was observed many times. The chain employs TRBV7-9 and TRBJ2-1, with 11 positions matching TRBD1. The CDR3 contains 15 residues. CDR1 is SEHNR, CDR2 FQNEAQ, per germline (reference sequence). The trim removed 4 bases at V and 6 bases at J, leaving 5 bases unmatched. The CDR3 DNA reads TGTGCCAGCAGCTCCGGGACAGGGGGGACCAATGAGCAGTTCTTC. Translating gives CASSSGTGGTNEQFF.

The table lists this clonotype with many counts. This chain uses TRBV9 with TRBJ1-2, with a weak D call TRBD1 (5 bases). The V gene lost 0 bases and the J gene lost 6 bases, with 15 bases spanning the gap. In germline, CDR1 is SGDLS, CDR2 YYNGEE. CDR3 size: 15 residues. The CDR3 loop reads CASSVDRGRFDGYTF. The CDR3 region has the DNA TGTGCCAGCAGCGTAGACCGGGGGAGATTCGATGGCTACACCTTC.

Regarding this clonotype: With a much larger clone just one base away, this may be a read error. This chain connects TRBV5-6 to TRBJ1-4, with D maybe TRBD1 (6 bases). The CDR3 is 13 amino acids. With 3 bases removed from V and 8 bases from J, the gap between germline ends came to 11 bases. Germline CDR1 is SGHDT and CDR2 is YYEEEE. The CDR3, as DNA: TGTGCCAGCAGCTGTGGACAGAGGGAAAAACTGTTTTTT. Translated, it gives CASSCGQREKLFF. Based on the CDR3 plus reference TRBV5-6 and TRBJ1-4, the full variable domain is DAGVTQSPTHLIKTRGQQVTLRCSPKSGHDTVSWYQQALGQGPQFIFQYYEEEERQRGNFPDRFSGHQFPNYSSELNVNALLLGDSALYLCASSCGQREKLFFGSGTQLSVL.

This clonotype has more than one count but fewer than ten. The V call is TRBV9, the J call TRBJ2-7; D perhaps matches TRBD1 (5 bases). V gave up 0 bases and J gave up 3 bases, with 13 bases separating them. There are 15 residues in the CDR3. CDR1 and CDR2 from the germline V gene are SGDLS and YYNGEE. In DNA, the CDR3 is TGTGCCAGCAGCGTAGAAGGACACGAACGCTACGAGCAGTACTTC. Amino acids: CASSVEGHERYEQYF.

The sample holds many counts of this clonotype. One junction end disagrees with the germline gene, perhaps due to a read error. The rearrangement links TRBV5-1 to TRBJ1-3, with D perhaps TRBD1 (5 bases). CDR1 SGHRS and CDR2 YFSETQ come from the germline V gene. The CDR3 sequence is 15 residues long. DNA for the CDR3: TGCGCCAGCAGCTTGCGGCAGGGTAGTGGAGACACCATATATTTT. This translates into CASSLRQGSGDTIYF.

This clonotype came up many times. The chain recombines TRBV4-3 with TRBJ2-3; TRBD1 matches 8 bases. Trimming removed 4 bases from V and 3 bases from J; junction bases left unmatched: 12. This CDR3 contains 17 residues. Germline CDR1 LGHNA, CDR2 YSLEER. The chain's CDR3 is CASSLTPGQGATDTQYF. The CDR3 region has the DNA TGCGCCAGCAGCCTTACGCCGGGCCAGGGGGCAACAGATACGCAGTATTTT.

This clonotype was recorded many times. V usage is TRBV16 and J usage is TRBJ2-7; D gene ambiguous. The CDR3 totals 16 residues. V was pared by 0 bases and J by 0 bases, with 12 bases between. Germline CDR1 KGHSY, CDR2 FQNENV. CDR3 DNA: TGTGCCAGCAGCCAATCGAGAGTCCCTAGCTCCTACGAGCAGTACTTC. This gives the protein CASSQSRVPSSYEQYF.

This clonotype occurred many times. The rearrangement joins TRBV7-2 to TRBJ1-4; 8 bases line up with TRBD1. The germline V gene has CDR1 SGHTA and CDR2 FQGNSA. Trimming cost V 0 bases and J 10 bases; bases outside gene matches: 13. The CDR3 is made up of 17 amino acids. The CDR3 DNA reads TGTGCCAGCAGCTTAGCACATACGGACAGGGCGATAGGAAAACTGTTTTTT. Translated: CASSLAHTDRAIGKLFF.

This clonotype was detected ten times or more. The J gene is TRBJ2-1, the V gene TRBV6-5; D might be TRBD2 (7 bases). The CDR3 is made up of 15 amino acids. The V gene's germline CDR1 is MNHEY and CDR2 SVGAGI. The V end lost 1 base, the J end lost 12 bases, and 19 bases lay between the germline ends. The DNA for the CDR3 is TGTGCCAGCAGTTACTGGGACCCCCTAGGGGGGGTGCAGTTCTTC. Protein: CASSYWDPLGGVQFF.

This clonotype has ten or more counts. This chain joins TRBV7-2 and TRBJ2-3, with D maybe TRBD1 (6 bases). The CDR3 sequence is 16 residues long. Per the germline V gene, CDR1 is SGHTA and CDR2 is FQGNSA. V lost 4 bases and J lost 2, with 16 bases in between. CDR3 residues: CASSSLWGPPTDTQYF. The CDR3 DNA follows: TGTGCCAGCAGCTCCTTATGGGGGCCTCCCACAGATACGCAGTATTTT.

Note on this clonotype: This may be a read error: a much more frequent sequence differs by one nucleotide. CDR3 amino acids: CDSSTLWRGVGELFF. CDR3 bases: TGTGACAGTAGTACCCTCTGGAGGGGAGTAGGGGAGCTGTTTTTT. The J gene is TRBJ2-2, the V gene TRBV19; D is perhaps TRBD2 (6 bases). Per germline, CDR1 LNHDA and CDR2 SQIVND (reference sequence). This CDR3 contains 15 residues.

This clonotype was seen a handful of times. This CDR3 reads CASSLGAGIRTTNEKLFF. The CDR3 nucleotides are TGTGCCAGCAGCTTAGGAGCAGGTATACGAACAACTAATGAAAAACTGTTTTTT. This chain uses TRBV7-9 with TRBJ1-4, with D hard to call. Germline V CDR1 and CDR2: SEHNR, FQNEAQ (reference sequence). V shed 1 base and J shed 0 bases, with 15 bases lying between them. The CDR3 totals 18 residues. Complete variable domain (other parts from reference TRBV7-9 and TRBJ1-4): DTGVSQNPRHKITKRGQNVTFRCDPISEHNRLYWYRQTLGQGPEFLTYFQNEAQLEKSRLLSDRFSAERPKGSFSTLEIQRTEQGDSAMYLCASSLGAGIRTTNEKLFFGSGTQLSVL.

This clonotype was counted at least ten times. The V gene is TRBV21-1, the J gene TRBJ2-6. TRBV21-1 is flagged as a pseudogene. The CDR3 loop spans 19 amino acids. The DNA for the CDR3 is TGTGCCAGCAGCAAAGAAGGGATAAAGGTTCGCTCTGGGGCCAACGTCCTGACTTTC. Translating gives CASSKEGIKVRSGANVLTF.

This clonotype appeared many times. V is TRBV2 and J is TRBJ1-1; possible D gene TRBD1, 5 bases. V gave up 7 bases and J gave up 7 bases, with 22 bases separating them. The CDR3 runs 15 residues. The germline V gene encodes CDR1 SNHLY and CDR2 FYNNEI. The CDR3 spells CASMASRRGENEAFF. CDR3 nucleotides: TGTGCCAGCATGGCTAGCAGGAGGGGAGAGAATGAAGCTTTCTTT.

Here the CDR3 DNA reads TGTGCCAGCAGCCCGGGACAGGGGTGTCAAGATACGCAGTATTTT. It codes for CASSPGQGCQDTQYF. The chain carries TRBV13 and TRBJ2-3; 10 bases agree with TRBD1. CDR1 and CDR2 from the germline V gene are PRHDT and FYEKMQ (reference sequence). The junction had 7 bases not matched to a gene; V was cut back by 5 bases and J by 5 bases. This CDR3 has 15 residues.